The present T cell receptor (beta chain) was sequenced within a study of regulatory T cells in long-lasting Graves disease. Study-wide results and caveats: Sample size, which was small, may have reduced accuracy.

Regarding time point: persistent/refractory GD, antithyroid drugs over 5 years with positive TRAb. RNA extracted from PBMCs served as the sequencing template. One endocrinology department in Xi'an, China, was where patients came from. This clonotype was seen more than once but under ten times. As yet, its antigen is unknown. Relying on iRepertoire HTBI primers and Arm-PCR of CDR3 regions, the team built TCR beta libraries. Per the study methods: The samples included around 64 TRBV and over eleven TRBJ segments. TCRdb recomputed calls from the multiplex PCR reads with MiXCR, one row per CDR3 protein. These V and J calls are TCRdb output, not the study's own analysis. The top ten hold roughly three fifths of the sample, which has about 310,000 distinct CDR3 sequences, approximately 20% seen once. The receptor comes from a female donor with Graves disease. The sequencing used peripheral blood mononuclear cells (PBMCs), collected when the disease was refractory, from a patient treated with antithyroid drugs.

The CDR3 bases are TGTGCCAGCAGTCCCCCGGGGCCCGGGGAGCTGTTTTTT. It yields the protein CASSPPGPGELFF. The chain carries TRBV7-3 and TRBJ2-2; D may match TRBD1 or TRBD2 (5 bases each). V lost 6 bases and J lost 6, with 11 bases in between. The V gene's germline CDR1 is SGHTA and CDR2 FQGTGA. CDR3 size: 13 residues.